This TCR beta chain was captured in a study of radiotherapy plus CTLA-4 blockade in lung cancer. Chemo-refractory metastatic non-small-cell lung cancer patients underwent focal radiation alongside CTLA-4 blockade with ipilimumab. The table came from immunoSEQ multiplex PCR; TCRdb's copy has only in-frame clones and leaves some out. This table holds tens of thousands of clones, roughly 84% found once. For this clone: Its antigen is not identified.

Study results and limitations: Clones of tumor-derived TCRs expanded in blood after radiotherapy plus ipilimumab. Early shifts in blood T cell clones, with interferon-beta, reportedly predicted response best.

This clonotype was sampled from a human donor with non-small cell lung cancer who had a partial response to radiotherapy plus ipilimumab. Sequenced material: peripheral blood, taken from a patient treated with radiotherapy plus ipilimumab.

The CDR3 region is CASSLDIGRGWDEQYF. Written as DNA, the CDR3 is TGTGCCAGCAGCTTGGATATTGGCAGGGGGTGGGACGAGCAGTACTTC. This chain links TRBV5-5 with TRBJ2-7; 7 bases map to TRBD1. There are 16 residues in the CDR3. V shed 0 bases, J shed 5 bases, and the junction held 11 bases outside the gene matches. CDR1 and CDR2 from the germline V gene are SGHKS and YYEKEE (reference sequence).